The table lists the clone carrying this T cell receptor (beta chain) with a few counts. The sample belongs to a study of CD8+ T cells in alopecia areata. For the study at large: Patients in the treated group were given tofacitinib by mouth, 5 to 10 mg twice a day. The drug, tofacitinib, lasted 6 to 18 months, followed by 6 months off drug.

After isolation, RNA underwent reverse transcription to generate cDNA as the sequencing template. Generated by immunoSEQ multiplex PCR, the TCRdb table keeps only in-frame clones and is missing some. The profile shows about 150,000 clones, more than 45% of them singletons. As part of sample collection, lesional scalp punch biopsies and peripheral blood were taken from alopecia areata patients. CDR3 length equals 14 residues. V gave up 1 base and J gave up 3 bases; unmatched junction bases: 3. The germline V gene has CDR1 SQVTM and CDR2 ANQGSEA. This receptor was identified in a human donor with alopecia areata. The chain combines TRBV29-1 with TRBJ2-7; 10 bases line up with TRBD1. Input material: CD4+ T cells sorted from blood. The CDR3 DNA sequence: TGCAGCGTTGAAGCGGGACAGGGGCACTACGAGCAGTACTTC. Encoded protein: CSVEAGQGHYEQYF.